A selection of T cell receptor beta chains follows, all from one sample in a study of read filtering for tumor transcriptome and immune sequencing. TCRdb used MiXCR to reprocess the reads, holding one entry per CDR3 protein. There are roughly 68,000 distinct CDR3 sequences in the sample; about 15% occur only once, and around 45% lies in the top ten. Sequencing was carried out using a population of CD138-negative cells sorted from bone marrow. The receptors come from a donor older than 35 with multiple myeloma. CDR3s include the opening cysteine and the closing phenylalanine or tryptophan.

TRBV27	TRBJ2-2	CASSLYLAGELFF
TRBV29-1	TRBJ2-7	CSVKGSPSYEQYF
TRBV20-1	TRBJ2-7	CSARDSAGKFYEQYF
TRBV7-8	TRBJ2-1	CASSLGEGLAVNNEQFF
TRBV27	TRBJ2-1	CASSLWAGGYNEQFF
TRBV30	TRBJ2-7	CAWSGESGDRHEQYF
TRBV20-1	TRBJ2-7	CSARDRGGSYEQYF
TRBV19	TRBJ1-5	CASSNRDRGQHF
TRBV24-1	TRBJ2-3	CATSDLLSTSGRPDTQYF
TRBV11-1	TRBJ1-1	CASSPRLGTEAFF
TRBV29-1	TRBJ2-6	CSVRGGSGANVLTF
TRBV7-9	TRBJ2-7	CASSLGAGHEQYF